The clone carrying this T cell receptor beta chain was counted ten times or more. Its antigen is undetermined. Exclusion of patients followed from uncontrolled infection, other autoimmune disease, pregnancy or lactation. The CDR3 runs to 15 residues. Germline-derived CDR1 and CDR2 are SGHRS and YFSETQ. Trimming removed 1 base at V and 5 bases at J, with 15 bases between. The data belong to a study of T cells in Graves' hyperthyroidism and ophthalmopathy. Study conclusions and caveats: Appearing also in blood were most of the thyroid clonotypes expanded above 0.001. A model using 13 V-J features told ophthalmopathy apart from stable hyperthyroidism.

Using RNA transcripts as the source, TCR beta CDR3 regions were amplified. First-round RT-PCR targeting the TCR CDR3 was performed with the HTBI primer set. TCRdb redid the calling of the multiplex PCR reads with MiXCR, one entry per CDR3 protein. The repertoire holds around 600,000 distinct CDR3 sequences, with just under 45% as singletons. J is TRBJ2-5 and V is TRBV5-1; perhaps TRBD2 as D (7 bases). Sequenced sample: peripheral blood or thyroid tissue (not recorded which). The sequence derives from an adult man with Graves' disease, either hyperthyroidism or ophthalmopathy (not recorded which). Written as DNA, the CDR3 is TGCGCCAGCAGCTTGAGGGGGGGCGCGGAGGAGACCCAGTACTTC. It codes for CASSLRGGAEETQYF. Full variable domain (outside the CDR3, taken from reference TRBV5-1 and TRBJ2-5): KAGVTQTPRYLIKTRGQQVTLSCSPISGHRSVSWYQQTPGQGLQFLFEYFSETQRNKGNFPGRFSGRQFSNSRSEMNVSTLELGDSALYLCASSLRGGAEETQYFGPGTRLLVL.